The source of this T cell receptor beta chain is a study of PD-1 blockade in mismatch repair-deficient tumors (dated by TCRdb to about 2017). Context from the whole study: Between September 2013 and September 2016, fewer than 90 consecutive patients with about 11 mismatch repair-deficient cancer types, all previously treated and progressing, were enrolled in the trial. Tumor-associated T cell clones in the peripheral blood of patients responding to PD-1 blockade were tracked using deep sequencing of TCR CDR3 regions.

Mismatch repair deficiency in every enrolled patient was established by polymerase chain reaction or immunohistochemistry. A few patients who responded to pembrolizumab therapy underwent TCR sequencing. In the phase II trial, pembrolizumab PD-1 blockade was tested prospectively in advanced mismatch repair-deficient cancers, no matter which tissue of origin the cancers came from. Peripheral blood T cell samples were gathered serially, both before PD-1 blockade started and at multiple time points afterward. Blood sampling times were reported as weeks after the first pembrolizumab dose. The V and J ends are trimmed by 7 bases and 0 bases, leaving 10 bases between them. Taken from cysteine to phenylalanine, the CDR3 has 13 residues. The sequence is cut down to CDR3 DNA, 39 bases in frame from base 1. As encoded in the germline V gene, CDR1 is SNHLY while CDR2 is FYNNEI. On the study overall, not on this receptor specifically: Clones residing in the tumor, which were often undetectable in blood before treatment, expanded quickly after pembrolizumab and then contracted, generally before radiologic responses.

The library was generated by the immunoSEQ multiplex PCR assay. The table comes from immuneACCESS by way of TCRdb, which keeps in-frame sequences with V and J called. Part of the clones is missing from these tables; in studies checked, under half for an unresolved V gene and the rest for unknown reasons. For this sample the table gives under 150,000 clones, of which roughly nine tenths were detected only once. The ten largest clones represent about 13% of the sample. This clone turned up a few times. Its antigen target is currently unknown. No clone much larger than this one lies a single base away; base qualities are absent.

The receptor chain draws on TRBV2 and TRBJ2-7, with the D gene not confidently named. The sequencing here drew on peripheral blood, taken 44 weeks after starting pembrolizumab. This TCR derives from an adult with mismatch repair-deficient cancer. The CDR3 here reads CASKRGSSYEQYF. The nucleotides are TGTGCCAGCAAACGTGGAAGCTCCTACGAGCAGTACTTC.